Each of the 23 T cell receptor beta chains below was sequenced from the same sample in a study of blood T cell repertoires in COVID-19. Measured with immunoSEQ multiplex PCR; TCRdb has only the in-frame clones, and not every one. The sample includes about 150,000 clones, roughly 86% of them seen just once. Sequencing input: peripheral blood. These receptor sequences come from a woman of 80 years or more with COVID-19, enrolled during active disease.

The J gene is TRBJ1-1, the V gene TRBV28; D gene ambiguous. The V and J ends lost 6 bases and 6 bases respectively, with 14 bases between them. This CDR3 spans 13 amino acids. Germline-derived CDR1 and CDR2 are MDHEN and SYDVKM. CDR3 in amino acids: CASRLGEPPEAFF. Here the CDR3 DNA reads TGTGCCAGCAGACTTGGGGAGCCGCCTGAAGCTTTCTTT. The full variable domain, rest sourced from reference TRBV28 and TRBJ1-1, is DVKVTQSSRYLVKRTGEKVFLECVQDMDHENMFWYRQDPGLGLRLIYFSYDVKMKEKGDIPEGYSVSREKKERFSLILESASTNQTSMYLCASRLGEPPEAFFGQGTRLTVV.

The chain combines TRBV12-5 with TRBJ2-1, with 9 bases that match TRBD2. With 5 bases clipped from V and 6 bases from J, the junction kept 11 bases outside the gene matches. CDR3 length equals 16 residues. Germline CDR1 reads LGHNT; CDR2 reads FRNRAP. CDR3 in DNA: TGTGCTAGTGGTCCCTTCCCAGCGGGAGGTATCAATGAGCAGTTCTTC. This sequence encodes CASGPFPAGGINEQFF.

The chain has TRBV2 and TRBJ2-2, with a possible D match to TRBD1 (5 bases). This CDR3 region has 16 residues. Trimming left V 6 bases short and J 3 bases short, with 17 bases between. Per the germline V gene, CDR1 is SNHLY and CDR2 is FYNNEI. The DNA of the CDR3 is TGTGCCAGCAGGCCTTTAATAGGGGTCGACACCGGGGAGCTGTTTTTT. This gives the protein CASRPLIGVDTGELFF.

The chain couples TRBV6-5 to TRBJ2-5; 9 nucleotides align to TRBD1. J was trimmed by 3 bases and V by 8 bases; bases with no gene match: 10. The CDR3 consists of 15 residues. Germline CDR1 is MNHEY and CDR2 is SVGAGI. The CDR3 loop is CASLNLGTGKETQYF. CDR3 coding DNA: TGTGCCAGCCTTAATCTCGGGACAGGGAAAGAGACCCAGTACTTC.

This chain uses TRBV5-1 with TRBJ1-2; D is ambiguous. This CDR3 is built from 14 residues. V lost 0 bases, J lost 6 bases, and 12 bases lay in between. CDR1 SGHRS and CDR2 YFSETQ come from the germline V gene. CDR3 DNA: TGCGCCAGCAGCTTGGTACCGGGTAGTCATGGCTACACCTTC. The encoded protein is CASSLVPGSHGYTF.

In its sample, this clone was seen once. The chain uses TRBV19 and TRBJ1-2, with 11 positions matching TRBD1. The trim removed 1 base at V and 4 bases at J, leaving 5 bases unmatched. CDR1 is LNHDA, CDR2 SQIVND, per germline (reference sequence). The CDR3 sequence is 16 residues long. The CDR3 DNA follows: TGTGCCAGTAGTATAGGGACAGGGGGCCTAAGCTATGGCTACACCTTC. Encoded protein: CASSIGTGGLSYGYTF.

The chain carries TRBV12-3 or TRBV12-4 and TRBJ1-5; D call uncertain. The length of the CDR3 is 13 residues. Trimming pared 4 bases from V and 6 bases from J, leaving 10 bases between. The CDR3 nucleotides read TGTGCCAGCAGTTCCCAGATTGGTCAGCCCCAGCATTTT. The encoded protein is CASSSQIGQPQHF.

This chain connects TRBV7-6 to TRBJ2-1; TRBD2 aligns across 12 bases. The CDR3 runs 17 residues. Germline trimming cut 4 bases from V and 9 bases from J; bases unmatched to any gene: 13. Germline CDR1 reads SGHVS; CDR2 reads FNYEAQ. CDR3 bases: TGTGCCAGCAGCTCCCCCCCCCTAGCGGGAGGGTCTCTTGAGCAGTTCTTC. Translation: CASSSPPLAGGSLEQFF.

The chain carries TRBV5-5 and TRBJ1-2; TRBD1 agrees at 7 bases. Germline CDR1 reads SGHKS; CDR2 reads YYEKEE (reference sequence). The trim removed 2 bases at V and 6 bases at J, leaving 13 bases unmatched. The length of the CDR3 is 16 residues. The CDR3 reads CASSFRGPTGADGYTF. The CDR3 coding sequence is TGTGCCAGCAGCTTCAGGGGCCCCACAGGGGCGGATGGCTACACCTTC.

The V gene is TRBV19, the J gene TRBJ2-3; weak D call: TRBD1 (5 bases). The V gene lost 0 bases and the J gene lost 1 base, with 8 bases spanning the gap. The CDR3 has 15 residues. CDR1 and CDR2 from the germline V gene are LNHDA and SQIVND (reference sequence). Here the CDR3 DNA reads TGTGCCAGTAGTATAGATGGGGCCCGCACAGATACGCAGTATTTT. Its translation is CASSIDGARTDTQYF.

The CDR3 coding sequence is TGTGCCAGCAGTTACGAGGGTAGCGGGTACCAAGAGACCCAGTACTTC. This sequence encodes CASSYEGSGYQETQYF. The chain joins TRBV6-6 to TRBJ2-5; 7 bases match TRBD2. Germline values: CDR1 MNHNY, CDR2 SVGAGI (reference sequence). Trimming cost V 2 bases and J 0 bases; bases outside gene matches: 6. This CDR3 has 16 residues.

This clone was observed once. The chain joins TRBV6-2 or TRBV6-3 to TRBJ2-2; TRBD2 aligns across 15 bases. V trimming: 3 bases; J trimming: 5 bases; junction bases outside the gene matches: 10. The CDR3 length is 19 residues. Germline V lookup: CDR1 MNHEY, CDR2 SVGEGT. The CDR3, as DNA: TGTGCCAGCAGTTATCTATCTATGGGACTAGCGGGAGGTACCGGGGAGCTGTTTTTT. Translating gives CASSYLSMGLAGGTGELFF.

V is TRBV3-1 (or the pseudogene TRBV3-2) and J is TRBJ2-2, with TRBD1 matching 7 bases. CDR1 and CDR2 from the germline V gene are LGHDT and YNNKEL (reference sequence). V was pared by 4 bases and J by 4 bases, with 9 bases of the junction left unmatched. The CDR3 spans 16 residues. In DNA, the CDR3 is TGTGCCAGCAGCCCGCACCAGGGGGTCGGCACCGGGGAGCTGTTTTTT. The encoded protein is CASSPHQGVGTGELFF.

This clone was observed a single time. The chain joins TRBV4-3 to TRBJ2-2, with TRBD2 matching 8 bases. Germline loops: CDR1 LGHNA, CDR2 YSLEER. The V gene end was trimmed by 3 bases and the J gene end by 6 bases; junction bases not matched to a gene: 6. CDR3 size: 15 residues. CDR3 amino acids: CASSQGLVSSGELFF. The CDR3 DNA reads TGCGCCAGCAGCCAGGGACTAGTGTCGTCCGGGGAGCTGTTTTTT.

This rearrangement joins TRBV28 to TRBJ2-5; D is ambiguous. The CDR3 has 14 residues. Trimming left V 2 bases short and J 1 base short, with 8 bases between. Germline-derived CDR1 and CDR2 are MDHEN and SYDVKM. DNA of the CDR3: TGTGCCAGCAGTTTAAGTCCACTCCAAGAGACCCAGTACTTC. Translating it yields CASSLSPLQETQYF.

This chain links TRBV6-2 or TRBV6-3 with TRBJ2-2, with TRBD2 matching over 10 bases. This CDR3 is built from 19 residues. Losses at the gene ends were 0 bases for V and 0 bases for J; bases not matched to a gene: 7. CDR1 and CDR2 from the germline V gene are MNHEY and SVGEGT. CDR3 protein: CASSYSTSGPDANTGELFF. The CDR3, as DNA: TGTGCCAGCAGTTACTCGACTAGCGGGCCCGACGCGAACACCGGGGAGCTGTTTTTT.

This sequence joins TRBV29-1 and TRBJ1-1; perhaps TRBD1 as D (5 bases). The V end lost 4 bases, the J end lost 8 bases, and 14 bases lay between the germline ends. The germline V gene encodes CDR1 SQVTM and CDR2 ANQGSEA. The CDR3 covers 12 residues. The CDR3 nucleotides are TGCAGCGTTGGGGGCCAAGCAGGGGAAGCTTTCTTT. Translating it yields CSVGGQAGEAFF.

This chain links TRBV6-2 or TRBV6-3 with TRBJ2-5; D call uncertain. The V gene lost 4 bases and the J gene lost 1 base, with 13 bases spanning the gap. Germline CDR1 and CDR2: MNHEY and SVGEGT. The length of the CDR3 is 15 residues. CDR3 in DNA: TGTGCCAGCAGTTTAATCCAACTCCGCCAAGAGACCCAGTACTTC. Its protein is CASSLIQLRQETQYF.

This chain uses TRBV28 with TRBJ2-1, with 7 bases matching TRBD2. CDR3 length equals 15 residues. The germline V gene encodes CDR1 MDHEN and CDR2 SYDVKM. V was clipped by 7 bases and J by 6 bases; unmatched bases: 12. Here the CDR3 reads CASKTGGPQINEQFF. DNA of the CDR3: TGTGCCAGCAAAACGGGAGGCCCGCAAATCAATGAGCAGTTCTTC.

The rearrangement joins TRBV5-5 to TRBJ1-1; no clear D. Germline V gene data show CDR1 as SGHKS and CDR2 as YYEKEE (reference sequence). Between the trimmed V and J ends, which lost 2 bases and 7 bases, there was a span of 12 bases. The CDR3 runs 13 residues. CDR3 DNA sequence: TGTGCCAGCAGCTTCCCCGGCGGGAGTGAAGCTTTCTTT. Translating it yields CASSFPGGSEAFF.

The chain has TRBV18 and TRBJ1-2, with 7 bases aligning to TRBD1. Germline CDR1 reads KGHSH; CDR2 reads LQKENI. The CDR3 runs to 14 residues. The ends lost 3 bases at V and 10 bases at J; junction bases unmatched: 11. The CDR3 protein is CASSPQTGYGDYTF. CDR3 nucleotides: TGTGCCAGCTCACCCCAGACAGGGTACGGAGACTACACCTTC. The full variable domain, its missing parts supplied by reference TRBV18 and TRBJ1-2, is NAGVMQNPRHLVRRRGQEARLRCSPMKGHSHVYWYRQLPEEGLKFMVYLQKENIIDESGMPKERFSAEFPKEGPSILRIQQVVRGDSAAYFCASSPQTGYGDYTFGSGTRLTVV.

The rearrangement links TRBV4-3 to TRBJ1-2, with unresolved D. Deletions cut 1 base from V and 8 bases from J, with 8 bases between. This CDR3 comprises 12 residues. The germline V gene has CDR1 LGHNA and CDR2 YSLEER. Here the CDR3 reads CASSQVSGGYTF. CDR3 DNA: TGCGCCAGCAGCCAAGTAAGCGGAGGCTACACCTTC.

The chain links TRBV28 to TRBJ1-2; 10 bases line up with TRBD1. Germline V lookup: CDR1 MDHEN, CDR2 SYDVKM. The length of the CDR3 is 14 residues. The ends lost 4 bases at V and 6 bases at J; junction bases unmatched: 5. The CDR3 loop reads CASSSGQGTDGYTF. For the CDR3, the DNA is TGTGCCAGCAGTTCGGGACAGGGGACTGATGGCTACACCTTC.